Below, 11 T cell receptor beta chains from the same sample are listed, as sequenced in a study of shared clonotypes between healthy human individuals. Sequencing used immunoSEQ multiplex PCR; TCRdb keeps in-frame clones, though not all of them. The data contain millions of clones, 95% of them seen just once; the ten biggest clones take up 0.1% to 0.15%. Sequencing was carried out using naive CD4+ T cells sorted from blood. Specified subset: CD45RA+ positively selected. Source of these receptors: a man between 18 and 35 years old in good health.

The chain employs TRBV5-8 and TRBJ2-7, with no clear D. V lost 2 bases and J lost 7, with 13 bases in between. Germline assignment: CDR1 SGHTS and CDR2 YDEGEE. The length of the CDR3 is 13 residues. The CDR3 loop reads CASSFQEWQEQYF. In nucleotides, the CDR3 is TGTGCCAGCAGCTTCCAGGAGTGGCAAGAGCAGTACTTC.

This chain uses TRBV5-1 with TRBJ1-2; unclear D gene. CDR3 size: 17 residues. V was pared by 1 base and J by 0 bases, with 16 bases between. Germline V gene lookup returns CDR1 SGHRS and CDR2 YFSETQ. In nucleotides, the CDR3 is TGCGCCAGCAGCTTGTACGGCGGACCGGAAGCTAACTATGGCTACACCTTC. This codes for CASSLYGGPEANYGYTF.

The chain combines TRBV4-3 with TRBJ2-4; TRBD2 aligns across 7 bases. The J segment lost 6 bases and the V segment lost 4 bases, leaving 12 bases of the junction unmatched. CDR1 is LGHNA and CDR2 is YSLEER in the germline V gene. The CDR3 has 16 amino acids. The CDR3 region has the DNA TGCGCCAGCAGCCCAAGGAGGGAGGGCCTAGGAAACATTCAGTACTTC. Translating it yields CASSPRREGLGNIQYF.

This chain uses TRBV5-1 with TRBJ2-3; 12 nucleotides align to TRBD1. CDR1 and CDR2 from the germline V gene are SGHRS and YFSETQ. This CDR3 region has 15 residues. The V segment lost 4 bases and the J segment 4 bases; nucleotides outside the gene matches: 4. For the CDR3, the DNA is TGCGCCAGCAGCACCGGGACAGGGGGCGCAGATACGCAGTATTTT. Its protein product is CASSTGTGGADTQYF.

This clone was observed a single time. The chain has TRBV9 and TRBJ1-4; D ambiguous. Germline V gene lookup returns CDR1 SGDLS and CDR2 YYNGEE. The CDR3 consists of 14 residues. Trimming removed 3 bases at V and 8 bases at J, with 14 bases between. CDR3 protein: CASSADITYEKLFF. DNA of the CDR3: TGTGCCAGCAGCGCAGACATTACGTACGAAAAACTGTTTTTT.

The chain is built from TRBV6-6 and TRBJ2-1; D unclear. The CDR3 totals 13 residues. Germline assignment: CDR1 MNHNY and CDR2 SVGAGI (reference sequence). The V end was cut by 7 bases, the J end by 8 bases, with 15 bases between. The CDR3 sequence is CASNYGPVDEQFF. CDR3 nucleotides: TGTGCCAGCAACTATGGCCCGGTCGATGAGCAGTTCTTC.

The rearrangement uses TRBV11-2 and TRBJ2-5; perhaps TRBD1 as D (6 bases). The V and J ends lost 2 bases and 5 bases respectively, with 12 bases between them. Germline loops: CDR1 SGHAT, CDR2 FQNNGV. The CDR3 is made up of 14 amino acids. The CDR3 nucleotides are TGTGCCAGCAGCTTAAACAGGGCGGCGGAGACCCAGTACTTC. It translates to CASSLNRAAETQYF. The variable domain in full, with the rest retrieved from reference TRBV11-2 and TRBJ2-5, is EAGVAQSPRYKIIEKRQSVAFWCNPISGHATLYWYQQILGQGPKLLIQFQNNGVVDDSQLPKDRFSAERLKGVDSTLKIQPAKLEDSAVYLCASSLNRAAETQYFGPGTRLLVL.

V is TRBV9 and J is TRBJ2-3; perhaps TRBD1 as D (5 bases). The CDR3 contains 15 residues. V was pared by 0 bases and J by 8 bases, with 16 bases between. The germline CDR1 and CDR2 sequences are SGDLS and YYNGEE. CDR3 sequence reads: CASSVEASSRGTQYF. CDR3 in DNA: TGTGCCAGCAGCGTAGAGGCTTCCTCTAGGGGTACGCAGTATTTT. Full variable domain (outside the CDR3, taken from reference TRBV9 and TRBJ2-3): DSGVTQTPKHLITATGQRVTLRCSPRSGDLSVYWYQQSLDQGLQFLIQYYNGEERAKGNILERFSAQQFPDLHSELNLSSLELGDSALYFCASSVEASSRGTQYFGPGTRLTVL.

This CDR3 is CASNSGVYTEAFF. Here the CDR3 DNA reads TGTGCCAGCAACTCTGGGGTTTACACTGAAGCTTTCTTT. The rearrangement links TRBV6-1 to TRBJ1-1, with no clear D. Trimming left V 7 bases short and J 3 bases short, with 12 bases between. Germline CDR1 reads MNHNS; CDR2 reads SASEGT. There are 13 residues in the CDR3.

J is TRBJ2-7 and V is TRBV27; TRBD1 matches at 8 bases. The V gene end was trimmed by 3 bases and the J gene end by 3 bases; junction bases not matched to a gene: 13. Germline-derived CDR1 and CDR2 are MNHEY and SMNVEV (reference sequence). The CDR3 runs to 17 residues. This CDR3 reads CASSFFIGTGGGYEQYF. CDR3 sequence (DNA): TGTGCCAGCAGTTTCTTCATCGGGACAGGTGGTGGCTACGAGCAGTACTTC.

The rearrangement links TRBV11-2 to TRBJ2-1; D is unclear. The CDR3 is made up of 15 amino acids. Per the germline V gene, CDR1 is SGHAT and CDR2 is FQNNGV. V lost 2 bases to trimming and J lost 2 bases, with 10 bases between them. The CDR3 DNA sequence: TGTGCCAGCAGCTTATCCCGGACGACCTACAATGAGCAGTTCTTC. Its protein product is CASSLSRTTYNEQFF.